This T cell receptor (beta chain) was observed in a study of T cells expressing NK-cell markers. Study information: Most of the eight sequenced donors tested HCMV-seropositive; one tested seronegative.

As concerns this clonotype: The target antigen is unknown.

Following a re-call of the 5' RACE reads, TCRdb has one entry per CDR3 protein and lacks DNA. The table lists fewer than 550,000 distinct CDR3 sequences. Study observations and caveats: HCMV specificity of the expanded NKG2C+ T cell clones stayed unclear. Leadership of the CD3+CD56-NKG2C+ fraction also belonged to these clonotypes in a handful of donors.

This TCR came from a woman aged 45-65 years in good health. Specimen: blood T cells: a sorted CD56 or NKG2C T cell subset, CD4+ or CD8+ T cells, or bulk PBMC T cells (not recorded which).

This chain's CDR3 is CASSLPGTENTEAFF. V is TRBV27 and J is TRBJ1-1; TCRdb returns TRBD1, unconfirmable since there is no DNA. Germline CDR1 is MNHEY and CDR2 is SMNVEV (reference sequence). This CDR3 has 15 residues.